This T cell receptor (beta chain) stems from a study of blood T cell repertoires in COVID-19. Study background: Samples representing acute and convalescent COVID-19 were sourced from the United States, Italy and Spain. PBMCs, B-cell-depleted T cells, or T cells were the source of the cDNA or gDNA that made up the material.

Original methodology: Amplification of reference gene primers provided the estimated nucleated cell counts. Sequencing was performed with immunoSEQ multiplex PCR; in TCRdb, only in-frame clones are kept and a portion is missing. From that table come the V and J calls and clone size; the DNA was used to work out D and trimming. The sample has about 24,000 clones; approximately 74% are singletons. V was cut by 3 bases and J by 3 bases, with 12 bases left in between. This CDR3 is 14 amino acids long. Germline CDR1 MNHEY, CDR2 SMNVEV (reference sequence). Sample: peripheral blood. This rearrangement joins TRBV27 to TRBJ2-7; D call uncertain. The clonotype originates from a man over 45 with COVID-19, enrolled during active disease. The CDR3 reads CASSFRSEDYEQYF. CDR3 nucleotides: TGTGCCAGCAGTTTTCGATCAGAAGACTACGAGCAGTACTTC.